These 21 T cell receptor beta chains were sequenced from one sample in a study of human T cells and chemical hapten exposure. The sample's time point: patch test 1, 2 weeks after DPC sensitization. Noted treatment: therapeutic diphenylcyclopropenone sensitization with weekly scalp DPC. TCRdb re-called the RACE reads through MiXCR, storing one row per CDR3 protein. The sample includes some 350,000 distinct CDR3 sequences, about 7% of them seen just once. The specimen comprised whole blood, sampled in connection with sensitization to the hapten diphenylcyclopropenone (DPC). Receptors were obtained from a woman younger than 35 with alopecia areata. Some clones in this sample may be carry-over from other donors' samples.

The sample holds many counts of this clonotype. The chain combines TRBV24-1 with TRBJ2-6, with D perhaps matching TRBD2 (6 bases). Trimming left V 11 bases short and J 0 bases short, with 13 bases between. The CDR3 extends over 15 amino acids. Germline V gene sequence: CDR1 KGHDR, CDR2 SFDVKD. In DNA, the CDR3 is TGTGCCAAGATGGCGGGGACCTCTGGGGCCAACGTCCTGACTTTC. Translating it yields CAKMAGTSGANVLTF.

V gene TRBV3-1 combines with J gene TRBJ2-2; 10 bases are shared with TRBD1. V lost 4 bases to trimming and J lost 5 bases; unmatched junction nucleotides: 4. The germline V gene has CDR1 LGHDT and CDR2 YNNKEL (reference sequence). The CDR3 runs to 15 residues. CDR3 amino acids: CASSPGTGVTGELFF. The DNA of the CDR3 is TGTGCCAGCAGCCCCGGGACAGGGGTAACCGGGGAGCTGTTTTTT.

In its sample, this clonotype was seen a few times. The V gene is TRBV4-2, the J gene TRBJ2-3; 11 bases fit TRBD2. The germline V gene encodes CDR1 LGHNA and CDR2 YNFKEQ. The length of the CDR3 is 16 residues. V shed 5 bases and J 2 bases; nucleotides not matched to a gene: 6. CDR3 DNA: TGTGCCAGCAGCACCCGACTAGCGGGGACCACAGATACGCAGTATTTT. Protein: CASSTRLAGTTDTQYF.

This clonotype was counted at least ten times. The rearrangement joins TRBV6-2 or TRBV6-3 to TRBJ1-1; 8 bases agree with TRBD1. Germline V gives CDR1 MNHEY, CDR2 SVGEGT. The junction had 9 bases not matched to a gene; V was cut back by 2 bases and J by 7 bases. CDR3 size: 15 residues. In nucleotides, the CDR3 is TGTGCCAGCAGTTACGGGGAAGGGACAGGATTTGAAGCTTTCTTT. It translates to CASSYGEGTGFEAFF.

The chain uses TRBV4-2 and TRBJ1-1, with D perhaps matching TRBD1 (5 bases). In germline, CDR1 is LGHNA, CDR2 YNFKEQ. The CDR3 has 16 residues. The ends were cut back, 4 bases at V and 9 bases at J, with 24 bases in the middle. CDR3 DNA: TGTGCCAGCAGCCCCCCTGAGCAGGGTGAGACCCGGAAAGCTTTCTTT. Its protein is CASSPPEQGETRKAFF.

This clonotype occurred a few times. The gene calls are TRBV12-3 or TRBV12-4 and TRBJ1-1, with D unclear. Between the trimmed V and J ends, which lost 6 bases and 7 bases, there was a span of 12 bases. This CDR3 spans 12 amino acids. In nucleotides, the CDR3 is TGTGCCAGCAGCCAGGACGGAAATGAAGCTTTCTTT. Translated: CASSQDGNEAFF.

This clonotype was found many times. The chain recombines TRBV18 with TRBJ2-2; D not certain. Germline V gene data show CDR1 as KGHSH and CDR2 as LQKENI. Between the trimmed V and J ends, which lost 1 base and 5 bases, there was a span of 11 bases. There are 15 residues in the CDR3. The DNA for the CDR3 is TGTGCCAGCTCACCACGAACCCTGGCTACCGGGGAGCTGTTTTTT. Protein sequence: CASSPRTLATGELFF.

This chain connects TRBV11-1 to TRBJ2-5; D might be TRBD1 or TRBD2, each matching 7 bases. Deletions cut 5 bases from V and 2 bases from J, with 15 bases between. This CDR3 region has 15 residues. Germline CDR1 and CDR2: SGHAT and FQDESV (reference sequence). CDR3 residues: CASSPQGGKQETQYF. DNA for the CDR3: TGTGCCAGCAGCCCCCAGGGGGGGAAACAAGAGACCCAGTACTTC.

In this sample, this clonotype turned up a few times. V gene TRBV15 combines with J gene TRBJ2-2; perhaps D is TRBD1 or TRBD2 (6 bases each). Germline CDR1 and CDR2: LNHNV and YYDKDF (reference sequence). The CDR3 extends over 17 amino acids. V lost 0 bases, J lost 7 bases, and 18 bases lay in between. In nucleotides, the CDR3 is TGTGCCACCAGCAGAGATCCGGGGTACAGGGAGGTCGGGGAGCTGTTTTTT. This translates into CATSRDPGYREVGELFF.

This clonotype came up a few times. This chain connects TRBV3-1 to TRBJ1-6; D unclear. V was pared by 1 base and J by 10 bases, with 11 bases between. The CDR3 has 14 residues. Germline V CDR1 and CDR2: LGHDT, YNNKEL (reference sequence). Here the CDR3 DNA reads TGTGCCAGCAGCCAAGCTACACCGGCATCACCCCTCCACTTT. This gives the protein CASSQATPASPLHF. The variable domain in full, completed from reference TRBV3-1 and TRBJ1-6, reads DTAVSQTPKYLVTQMGNDKSIKCEQNLGHDTMYWYKQDSKKFLKIMFSYNNKELIINETVPNRFSPKSPDKAHLNLHINSLELGDSAVYFCASSQATPASPLHFGNGTRLTVT.

This clonotype was detected a few times. The V gene is TRBV5-1, the J gene TRBJ2-2, with TRBD1 matching over 9 bases. The CDR3 covers 15 residues. Germline V gene sequence: CDR1 SGHRS, CDR2 YFSETQ. V shed 4 bases, J shed 6 bases, and the junction held 7 bases outside the gene matches. The CDR3 DNA reads as TGCGCCAGCAGCGAACAGGGGGCAGAGGCCGGGGAGCTGTTTTTT. It yields the protein CASSEQGAEAGELFF.

This clonotype was recorded many times. The rearrangement links TRBV4-3 to TRBJ2-3, with D tentatively TRBD1 or TRBD2 (6 bases each). V lost 3 bases and J 2 bases, leaving 18 bases between the germline ends. This CDR3 contains 17 residues. Germline CDR1 LGHNA, CDR2 YSLEER. CDR3 DNA sequence: TGCGCCAGCAGCCACCGGGGGCAGGGGCCCGACACAGATACGCAGTATTTT. It specifies CASSHRGQGPDTDTQYF.

This clonotype occurred many times. This chain joins TRBV6-1 and TRBJ1-5; a possible D gene is TRBD1 (6 bases). Germline values: CDR1 MNHNS, CDR2 SASEGT. The CDR3 sequence is 12 residues long. Trimming took 7 bases from V and 2 from J, leaving 6 bases between them. DNA for the CDR3: TGTGCCAGCAACAGGGGCAATCAGCCCCAGCATTTT. It encodes CASNRGNQPQHF.

The gene calls are TRBV29-1 and TRBJ1-2; possible D gene TRBD1, 5 bases. This CDR3 has 12 residues. CDR1 is SQVTM, CDR2 ANQGSEA, per germline. Trimming removed 7 bases at V and 3 bases at J, with 12 bases between. CDR3 loop: CSGKDSHYGYTF. CDR3 bases: TGCAGCGGAAAAGACAGTCACTATGGCTACACCTTC.

This clonotype appeared a few times. The chain uses TRBV7-2 and TRBJ2-3; no firm D call. Deletions cut 2 bases from V and 5 bases from J, with 8 bases between. CDR3 length: 13 residues. The germline V gene has CDR1 SGHTA and CDR2 FQGNSA. DNA for the CDR3: TGTGCCAGCAGCTTAATAAATGAAGATACGCAGTATTTT. It codes for CASSLINEDTQYF.

This chain uses TRBV9 with TRBJ2-3; TRBD2 matches at 8 bases. Germline CDR1 reads SGDLS; CDR2 reads YYNGEE. The junction had 9 bases not matched to a gene; V was cut back by 4 bases and J by 2 bases. This CDR3 region has 16 residues. The CDR3 DNA follows: TGTGCCAGCAGCAAGGAGCGGGGGACTAACACAGATACGCAGTATTTT. This encodes CASSKERGTNTDTQYF.

In this sample, this clonotype turned up a few times. The chain has TRBV6-1 and TRBJ1-1; TRBD1 matches at 10 bases. Germline-derived CDR1 and CDR2 are MNHNS and SASEGT. CDR3 length equals 16 residues. Unmatched junction bases numbered 3, after V lost 2 bases and J lost 0 bases. The CDR3 reads CASSERDRGMNTEAFF. CDR3 DNA sequence: TGTGCCAGCAGTGAAAGGGACAGGGGCATGAACACTGAAGCTTTCTTT.

This clonotype occurred many times. This chain connects TRBV6-5 to TRBJ1-6, with D possibly TRBD1 on 6 matching bases. Trimming removed 5 bases from V and 10 bases from J, with 15 bases in between. The CDR3 spans 14 residues. CDR1 and CDR2 from the germline V gene are MNHEY and SVGAGI. CDR3 bases: TGTGCCAGCAGTCGACAGGCCCCGGGATCACCCCTCCACTTT. Amino acids: CASSRQAPGSPLHF.

This clonotype was detected a few times. The rearrangement joins TRBV6-2 or TRBV6-3 to TRBJ1-5, with D unresolved. CDR3 length equals 13 residues. Trimming cost V 6 bases and J 6 bases, with 12 bases left between them. Germline V gives CDR1 MNHEY, CDR2 SVGEGT. The CDR3 nucleotides are TGTGCCAGCAGGGCGTCACTATCTCAGCCCCAGCATTTT. It encodes CASRASLSQPQHF.

This chain links TRBV9 with TRBJ2-6, with TRBD1 identical over 8 bases. Germline V gene data show CDR1 as SGDLS and CDR2 as YYNGEE. The CDR3 consists of 18 residues. Trimming removed 4 bases from V and 2 bases from J; junction bases left unmatched: 11. The CDR3 region is CASSPQGQGEPGANVLTF. CDR3 nucleotides: TGTGCCAGCAGCCCGCAAGGACAGGGAGAACCTGGGGCCAACGTCCTGACTTTC.

This clonotype was counted a few times. The chain employs TRBV2 and TRBJ2-3; 10 positions agree with TRBD2. Germline V lookup: CDR1 SNHLY, CDR2 FYNNEI. V lost 5 bases to trimming and J lost 0 bases; unmatched junction nucleotides: 14. CDR3 length: 19 amino acids. Written as DNA, the CDR3 is TGTGCCAGCAGTTGGAAGGAACTAGCGGGATCTACTAGCACAGATACGCAGTATTTT. Protein product: CASSWKELAGSTSTDTQYF.